These 29 T cell receptor beta chains originate from one sample sequenced in a study of T cells in Graves' hyperthyroidism and ophthalmopathy. Amplified TCR beta CDR3 regions came from RNA transcripts. In the first-round RT-PCR of the TCR CDR3, the HTBI primer set was used. TCRdb used MiXCR to reprocess the multiplex PCR reads, holding one entry per CDR3 protein. The sample lists around 530,000 distinct CDR3 sequences, roughly a sixth occurring once. Specimen: blood. The receptors shown here come from a woman aged 18-29 years with Graves' ophthalmopathy.

This clonotype was observed at least ten times. The chain is built from TRBV6-2 or TRBV6-3 and TRBJ1-1; D not resolved. Germline CDR1 reads MNHEY; CDR2 reads SVGEGT. V lost 6 bases and J 0 bases, leaving 11 bases between the germline ends. CDR3 size: 14 residues. The CDR3 loop reads CASRPHALNTEAFF. CDR3 DNA sequence: TGTGCCAGCAGGCCACACGCTTTGAACACTGAAGCTTTCTTT.

There are many counts of this clonotype. The chain recombines TRBV27 with TRBJ2-3; 10 bases match TRBD1. The CDR3 totals 14 residues. The V gene end was trimmed by 5 bases and the J gene end by 4 bases; junction bases not matched to a gene: 3. Germline V gene data show CDR1 as MNHEY and CDR2 as SMNVEV (reference sequence). CDR3 in amino acids: CASSRTGGSDTQYF. The DNA for the CDR3 is TGTGCCAGCAGTAGGACAGGGGGTTCAGATACGCAGTATTTT.

The V call is TRBV6-2 or TRBV6-3, the J call TRBJ2-1; 9 bases map to TRBD2. This CDR3 has 15 residues. CDR1 MNHEY and CDR2 SVGEGT come from the germline V gene. Trimming removed 6 bases from V and 6 bases from J; junction bases left unmatched: 9. CDR3 DNA: TGTGCCAGCAGCGTAGCGGGAGAAGGGAGCAATGAGCAGTTCTTC. Protein product: CASSVAGEGSNEQFF.

The J gene is TRBJ2-1, the V gene TRBV25-1; 9 bases match TRBD1. Germline CDR1 reads MGHDK; CDR2 reads SYGVNS. V lost 7 bases and J lost 7; bases outside the gene matches: 8. CDR3 size: 14 residues. DNA of the CDR3: TGTGCCAGCACCGGACAGGGGTCGGGTAATGAGCAGTTCTTC. This codes for CASTGQGSGNEQFF.

The chain couples TRBV12-3 or TRBV12-4 to TRBJ2-7; the match to TRBD2 covers 11 bases. The CDR3 loop spans 15 amino acids. Unmatched junction bases numbered 5, after V lost 6 bases and J lost 1 base. The CDR3 nucleotides are TGTGCCAGCAGGCCTACTAGCGGGGGTTCCTACGAGCAGTACTTC. This codes for CASRPTSGGSYEQYF.

This sequence joins TRBV6-9 and TRBJ2-1, with 11 bases fitting TRBD2. The CDR3 runs 15 residues. The junction had 6 bases not matched to a gene; V was cut back by 3 bases and J by 8 bases. Germline V gene sequence: CDR1 MNHGY, CDR2 SVAAGI. The CDR3, as DNA: TGTGCCAGCAGTTACGGTAGCGGGAGGGCTGATGAGCAGTTCTTC. Residues: CASSYGSGRADEQFF.

This clonotype was found a few times. The chain is built from TRBV6-1 and TRBJ2-3; D is unclear. Germline V gene lookup returns CDR1 MNHNS and CDR2 SASEGT. The V end was cut by 1 base, the J end by 2 bases, with 7 bases between. The CDR3 has 14 amino acids. The CDR3 loop reads CASSEGQYTDTQYF. In DNA form, the CDR3 reads TGTGCCAGCAGTGAAGGGCAGTACACAGATACGCAGTATTTT.

V usage is TRBV6-4 and J usage is TRBJ2-3; D gene unclear. CDR1 and CDR2 (germline): MRHNA, SNTAGT. Trimming stripped 6 bases from V and 1 base from J, with 17 bases between. This CDR3 is built from 16 residues. CDR3 sequence reads: CASRDRGVGGTDTQYF. The CDR3 DNA reads as TGTGCCAGCAGGGACCGAGGCGTGGGCGGCACAGATACGCAGTATTTT.

A few counts support this clonotype. The rearrangement joins TRBV12-3 or TRBV12-4 to TRBJ1-1; D call uncertain. The CDR3 contains 14 residues. Between the trimmed V and J ends, which lost 4 bases and 1 base, there was a span of 10 bases. The CDR3 is CASSSGRGNTEAFF. The CDR3 DNA reads TGTGCCAGCAGTTCAGGACGGGGGAACACTGAAGCTTTCTTT.

This clonotype was detected ten times or more. V usage is TRBV15 and J usage is TRBJ2-3; TRBD1 matches 9 bases. This CDR3 contains 16 residues. CDR1 and CDR2 (germline): LNHNV, YYDKDF (reference sequence). Trimming took 2 bases from V and 3 from J; bases not matched to a gene: 6. The CDR3 DNA follows: TGTGCCACCAGCAGACAAACCGGGACAGGGACAGATACGCAGTATTTT. Translating it yields CATSRQTGTGTDTQYF.

This clonotype was detected a few times. The chain recombines TRBV3-1 with TRBJ2-2; 9 bases map to TRBD2. CDR1 is LGHDT, CDR2 YNNKEL, per germline (reference sequence). V lost 4 bases to trimming and J lost 5 bases; unmatched junction nucleotides: 5. The CDR3 spans 15 residues. The CDR3 bases are TGTGCCAGCAGCCCCTCCCTAGCGGGAACCGGGGAGCTGTTTTTT. Its protein is CASSPSLAGTGELFF.

This clonotype was found many times. This sequence joins TRBV2 and TRBJ1-1; D is unclear. The CDR3 has 14 residues. The V gene lost 5 bases and the J gene lost 0 bases, with 10 bases spanning the gap. Germline assignment: CDR1 SNHLY and CDR2 FYNNEI. This CDR3 is CASSWETLNTEAFF. For the CDR3, the DNA is TGTGCCAGCAGTTGGGAAACCTTGAACACTGAAGCTTTCTTT.

The sample holds many counts of this clonotype. This chain joins TRBV10-3 and TRBJ1-5; no definite D call. Germline-derived CDR1 and CDR2 are ENHRY and SYGVKD. The CDR3 sequence is 13 residues long. V was pared by 10 bases and J by 1 base, with 11 bases between. This CDR3 reads CATTGESNQPQHF. In nucleotides, the CDR3 is TGTGCCACCACCGGGGAGAGCAATCAGCCCCAGCATTTT.

The V gene is TRBV10-3, the J gene TRBJ2-3; TRBD2 agrees at 10 bases. Germline assignment: CDR1 ENHRY and CDR2 SYGVKD. V shed 7 bases, J shed 2 bases, and the junction held 9 bases outside the gene matches. The CDR3 consists of 16 residues. The CDR3 region has the DNA TGTGCCATCAAGGGTAGCGGGGGGCATGACACAGATACGCAGTATTTT. Its translation: CAIKGSGGHDTDTQYF.

This clonotype was seen more than once but under ten times. J is TRBJ2-5 and V is TRBV6-1, with D tentatively TRBD2 (6 bases). V was cut by 6 bases and J by 1 base, with 15 bases left in between. The germline CDR1 and CDR2 sequences are MNHNS and SASEGT. This CDR3 spans 15 amino acids. CDR3 loop: CASSGRLATQETQYF. The CDR3 coding sequence is TGTGCCAGCAGCGGACGTCTAGCGACCCAAGAGACCCAGTACTTC.

Many counts were recorded for this clonotype. The chain employs TRBV28 and TRBJ1-1; no definite D call. V lost 5 bases and J lost 1, with 14 bases in between. The CDR3 runs 15 residues. CDR1 is MDHEN, CDR2 SYDVKM, per germline. The CDR3 here is CASSGLGLSNTEAFF. Written as DNA, the CDR3 is TGTGCCAGCAGTGGCCTTGGACTTTCGAACACTGAAGCTTTCTTT.

This clonotype was found many times. The chain has TRBV20-1 and TRBJ2-3, with D uncertain. The germline V and J ends were trimmed by 0 bases and 2 bases, with 6 bases remaining between them. The germline CDR1 and CDR2 sequences are DFQATT and SNEGSKA (reference sequence). The CDR3 is made up of 13 amino acids. In DNA form, the CDR3 reads TGCAGTGCTAGAGATTTCTACACAGATACGCAGTATTTT. This codes for CSARDFYTDTQYF.

This clonotype was seen many times. The chain is built from TRBV27 and TRBJ1-1, with D possibly being TRBD1 (5 bases). V was clipped by 5 bases and J by 5 bases, with 18 bases between them. The CDR3 contains 15 residues. From germline, CDR1 is MNHEY and CDR2 SMNVEV (reference sequence). CDR3 loop: CASSTRGLWGTEAFF. CDR3 DNA sequence: TGTGCCAGCAGTACCCGAGGTTTGTGGGGGACTGAAGCTTTCTTT.

This clonotype has ten or more counts. The gene calls are TRBV28 and TRBJ2-7; TRBD1 might be the D (6 bases). V was trimmed by 6 bases and J by 0 bases, leaving 18 bases between them. The CDR3 is 16 amino acids. The V gene's germline CDR1 is MDHEN and CDR2 SYDVKM. The CDR3 nucleotides read TGTGCCAGCAGCCGATCTTGGGACACGCGCTCCTACGAGCAGTACTTC. Amino acid sequence: CASSRSWDTRSYEQYF.

This clonotype was seen more than once but under ten times. The gene calls are TRBV27 and TRBJ2-7; D uncertain. Trimming removed 6 bases at V and 2 bases at J, with 14 bases between. The CDR3 contains 14 residues. The germline V gene has CDR1 MNHEY and CDR2 SMNVEV (reference sequence). The CDR3 loop reads CASSRGSAAYEQYF. The CDR3, as DNA: TGTGCCAGCAGCCGTGGTTCGGCGGCCTACGAGCAGTACTTC.

This clonotype was observed at least ten times. This chain links TRBV6-2 or TRBV6-3 with TRBJ1-1; perhaps TRBD1 as D (5 bases). There are 15 residues in the CDR3. The V and J ends lost 6 bases and 1 base respectively, with 15 bases between them. CDR1 and CDR2 from the germline V gene are MNHEY and SVGEGT. CDR3 sequence reads: CASSNGGTANTEAFF. CDR3 coding DNA: TGTGCCAGCAGCAACGGGGGGACGGCGAACACTGAAGCTTTCTTT.

The V gene is TRBV20-1, the J gene TRBJ2-1; D gene ambiguous. CDR1 and CDR2 from the germline V gene are DFQATT and SNEGSKA (reference sequence). V dropped 3 bases and J dropped 6 bases, with 12 bases sitting between them. CDR3 size: 13 residues. As DNA, the CDR3 is TGCAGTGCTAGGAGCGCCGGGTTCAATGAGCAGTTCTTC. It specifies CSARSAGFNEQFF.

V is TRBV19 and J is TRBJ1-2, with no clear D. From germline, CDR1 is LNHDA and CDR2 SQIVND (reference sequence). This CDR3 has 12 residues. V lost 3 bases, J lost 8 bases, and 10 bases lay in between. The CDR3 DNA is TGTGCCAGTAGTATTCCCCGTTCGGGCTACACCTTC. It specifies CASSIPRSGYTF.

This clonotype was detected only a few times. The chain joins TRBV7-2 to TRBJ2-2; no clear D. The CDR3 runs to 15 residues. The V gene lost 2 bases and the J gene lost 7 bases, with 14 bases spanning the gap. Looked up from germline, CDR1 is SGHTA and CDR2 is FQGNSA. The CDR3 nucleotides read TGTGCCAGCAGCTTAAGGTTCGGGTTAATCGGGGAGCTGTTTTTT. Translating gives CASSLRFGLIGELFF.

The chain carries TRBV28 and TRBJ1-2, with TRBD1 matching 8 bases. The CDR3 sequence is 12 residues long. V lost 7 bases, J lost 11 bases, and 9 bases stayed unmatched. In germline, CDR1 is MDHEN, CDR2 SYDVKM. CDR3: CASTTPQGAYTF. CDR3 sequence (DNA): TGTGCCAGCACCACCCCGCAGGGGGCTTACACCTTC.

This clonotype was seen repeatedly, ten times or more. The CDR3 is CASSLTSGRAEQYF. The CDR3 DNA reads as TGTGCCAGCAGCTTGACTAGCGGGAGGGCGGAGCAGTACTTC. The chain employs TRBV7-2 and TRBJ2-7, with 14 bases lining up with TRBD2. In germline, CDR1 is SGHTA, CDR2 FQGNSA. CDR3 length: 14 residues. The junction had 2 bases not matched to a gene; V was cut back by 3 bases and J by 7 bases.

The chain carries TRBV19 and TRBJ2-1, with D unclear. CDR1 is LNHDA and CDR2 is SQIVND in the germline V gene (reference sequence). This CDR3 is 12 amino acids long. The V and J ends lost 5 bases and 8 bases respectively, with 10 bases between them. The CDR3 protein is CASSPDLDEQFF. The CDR3 nucleotides are TGTGCCAGTAGTCCCGATTTGGATGAGCAGTTCTTC.

In its sample, this clonotype was seen many times. The chain recombines TRBV30 with TRBJ2-7; 11 bases map to TRBD2. With V trimmed by 2 bases and J by 5 bases, 11 bases remained unmatched. The germline V gene encodes CDR1 GTSNPN and CDR2 SVGIG (reference sequence). This CDR3 is built from 16 residues. The CDR3 bases are TGTGCCTGGAGTCCAACTGATAGCGGGAGGGAGGACGAGCAGTACTTC. Encoded protein: CAWSPTDSGREDEQYF.

This clonotype was counted only a few times. The chain is built from TRBV6-1 and TRBJ2-1, with TRBD1 matching 9 bases. Germline trimming cut 6 bases from V and 4 bases from J; bases unmatched to any gene: 4. The CDR3 contains 14 residues. The germline V gene encodes CDR1 MNHNS and CDR2 SASEGT. The CDR3 bases are TGTGCCAGCAGGAAGGGACAGGGATACAATGAGCAGTTCTTC. Amino acids: CASRKGQGYNEQFF.